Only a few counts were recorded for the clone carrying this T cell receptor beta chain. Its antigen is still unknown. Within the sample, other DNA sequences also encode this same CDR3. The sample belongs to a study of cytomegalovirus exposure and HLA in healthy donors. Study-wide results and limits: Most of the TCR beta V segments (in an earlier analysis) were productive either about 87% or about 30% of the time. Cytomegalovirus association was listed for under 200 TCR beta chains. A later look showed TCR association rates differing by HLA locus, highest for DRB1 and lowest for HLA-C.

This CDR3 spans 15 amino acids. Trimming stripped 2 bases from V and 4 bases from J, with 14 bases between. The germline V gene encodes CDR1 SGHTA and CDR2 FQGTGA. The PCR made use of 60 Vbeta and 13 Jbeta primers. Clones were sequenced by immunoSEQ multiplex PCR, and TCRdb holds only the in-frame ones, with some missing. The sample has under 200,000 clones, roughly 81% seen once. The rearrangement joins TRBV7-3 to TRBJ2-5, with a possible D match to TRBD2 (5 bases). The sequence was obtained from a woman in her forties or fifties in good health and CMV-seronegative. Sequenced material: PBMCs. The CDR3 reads CASSLGGREGETQYF. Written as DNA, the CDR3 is TGTGCCAGCAGCTTAGGAGGTCGAGAGGGAGAGACCCAGTACTTC.